These 18 T cell receptor beta chains came from one sample sequenced in a study of early T cells in non-severe SARS-CoV-2 infection. TCRdb passed the 5' RACE reads through MiXCR, listing each CDR3 protein once. The sample contains about 70,000 distinct CDR3 sequences, about 14% of which appear only once. Sequencing was performed on whole blood, taken at baseline. The receptors derive from an adult who was a healthcare worker with PCR-confirmed SARS-CoV-2 infection or an uninfected control (not recorded which).

The chain's CDR3 is CSARVRQSSDTQYF. DNA of the CDR3: TGCAGTGCTAGAGTACGGCAGAGTTCTGATACGCAGTATTTT. This chain uses TRBV20-1 with TRBJ2-3; no reliable D call. CDR3 size: 14 residues. V lost 1 base to trimming and J lost 6 bases, with 14 bases between them. The germline V gene encodes CDR1 DFQATT and CDR2 SNEGSKA (reference sequence).

This clonotype was counted a few times. This chain uses TRBV19 with TRBJ2-2; no reliable D call. Germline V gene lookup returns CDR1 LNHDA and CDR2 SQIVND (reference sequence). CDR3 length: 14 residues. With 4 bases removed from V and 3 bases from J, the gap between germline ends came to 9 bases. The CDR3 region has the DNA TGTGCCAGTAGTAAATCAAGGGACACCGGGGAGCTGTTTTTT. The encoded protein is CASSKSRDTGELFF.

This clonotype came up a few times. The CDR3 DNA sequence: TGTGCCAGCAGCGAAAGGGGCGCTAGCGGGAGGGAGCAGTTCTTC. Protein product: CASSERGASGREQFF. The J gene is TRBJ2-1, the V gene TRBV21-1; TRBD2 is the table's D call and was not checked against the DNA. TRBV21-1 is a pseudogene locus. The CDR3 sequence is 15 residues long.

In its sample, this clonotype was seen a few times. The CDR3 protein is CASSTTGPYEQYF. The CDR3 nucleotides read TGTGCCAGCAGTACTACAGGGCCATACGAGCAGTACTTC. The chain uses TRBV28 and TRBJ2-7; TRBD1 is a possible D gene (6 bases). V gave up 5 bases and J gave up 4 bases, with 12 bases separating them. The CDR3 contains 13 residues. Germline V gene lookup returns CDR1 MDHEN and CDR2 SYDVKM.

This chain links TRBV27 with TRBJ1-1, with D perhaps matching TRBD1 (5 bases). With 5 bases removed from V and 1 base from J, the gap between germline ends came to 11 bases. This CDR3 contains 14 residues. Germline V lookup: CDR1 MNHEY, CDR2 SMNVEV (reference sequence). The CDR3 nucleotides are TGTGCCAGCAGTCCTCGGGGGGAGAACACTGAAGCTTTCTTT. Its translation is CASSPRGENTEAFF.

This clonotype was observed a handful of times. The rearrangement links TRBV12-3 or TRBV12-4 to TRBJ2-4; the D call may be TRBD1 or TRBD2 (5 bases each). The ends were cut back, 5 bases at V and 7 bases at J, with 15 bases in the middle. This CDR3 has 14 residues. The CDR3 loop is CASSPGPGWNIQYF. As DNA, the CDR3 is TGTGCCAGCAGTCCGGGGCCAGGGTGGAACATTCAGTACTTC.

This clonotype was seen ten or more times. V is TRBV5-1 and J is TRBJ1-2; 7 nucleotides agree with TRBD1. In germline, CDR1 is SGHRS, CDR2 YFSETQ. With 4 bases clipped from V and 8 bases from J, the junction kept 8 bases outside the gene matches. The CDR3 length is 13 residues. CDR3 sequence (DNA): TGCGCCAGCAGCATCACAGGGGCGAGAGGCTACACCTTC. It is translated as CASSITGARGYTF.

This clonotype appeared many times. The chain carries TRBV5-1 and TRBJ2-3; D may be TRBD2 (6 bases). Deletions cut 3 bases from V and 5 bases from J, with 13 bases between. The CDR3 length is 14 residues. The germline V gene has CDR1 SGHRS and CDR2 YFSETQ. CDR3 nucleotides: TGCGCCAGCAGCTCCGGGGACGGGGGAGATACGCAGTATTTT. Translation: CASSSGDGGDTQYF.

The rearrangement links TRBV19 to TRBJ1-5; 9 nucleotides line up with TRBD1. V lost 3 bases and J lost 5; bases outside the gene matches: 5. The CDR3 sequence is 15 residues long. Germline CDR1 reads LNHDA; CDR2 reads SQIVND (reference sequence). This CDR3 reads CASSIGQGKDQPQHF. CDR3 coding DNA: TGTGCCAGTAGTATTGGACAGGGGAAGGATCAGCCCCAGCATTTT.

This clonotype was counted many times. The J gene is TRBJ2-7, the V gene TRBV7-3; 14 nucleotides match TRBD2. The germline gives CDR1 SGHTA, CDR2 FQGTGA. This CDR3 has 15 amino acids. V dropped 5 bases and J dropped 2; count of bases not matched to a gene: 2. This CDR3 is CASSVTSGRAYEQYF. The CDR3 region has the DNA TGTGCCAGCAGCGTGACTAGCGGGAGGGCCTACGAGCAGTACTTC. Together with reference TRBV7-3 and TRBJ2-7, the CDR3 gives the full variable domain: GAGVSQTPSNKVTEKGKYVELRCDPISGHTALYWYRQSLGQGPEFLIYFQGTGAADDSGLPNDRFFAVRPEGSVSTLKIQRTERGDSAVYLCASSVTSGRAYEQYFGPGTRLTVT.

This clonotype was observed a handful of times. The gene calls are TRBV9 and TRBJ2-7; D possibly matches TRBD1 or TRBD2 (6 bases each). CDR1 and CDR2 from the germline V gene are SGDLS and YYNGEE. The CDR3 runs 15 residues. V was cut by 4 bases and J by 0 bases, with 14 bases left in between. The CDR3 DNA reads TGTGCCAGCAGCCCGCGGGACATGAGCTCCTACGAGCAGTACTTC. Its translation: CASSPRDMSSYEQYF.

The rearrangement uses TRBV20-1 and TRBJ1-5; 8 bases align to TRBD1. The junction had 15 bases not matched to a gene; V was cut back by 6 bases and J by 2 bases. From germline, CDR1 is DFQATT and CDR2 SNEGSKA (reference sequence). This CDR3 has 17 residues. The CDR3 DNA is TGCAGTGCGAGCCAGGCAGGGGGCTATAGGGGCAATCAGCCCCAGCATTTT. Encoded protein: CSASQAGGYRGNQPQHF.

This clonotype came up a few times. The J gene is TRBJ2-3, the V gene TRBV7-2; TRBD2 is a possible D gene (5 bases). CDR3 length: 16 residues. Germline V gene sequence: CDR1 SGHTA, CDR2 FQGNSA. Trimming took 5 bases from V and 3 from J, leaving 18 bases between them. The CDR3 region has the DNA TGTGCCAGCAGCCGCGGACTCTTTAAGGGTACAGATACGCAGTATTTT. This sequence encodes CASSRGLFKGTDTQYF.

The chain couples TRBV28 to TRBJ2-7; possibly TRBD2 for D (6 bases). The length of the CDR3 is 13 residues. The germline V gene encodes CDR1 MDHEN and CDR2 SYDVKM. Trimming pared 6 bases from V and 6 bases from J, leaving 15 bases between. This CDR3 is CASSRNWGLEQYF. CDR3 in DNA: TGTGCCAGCAGCCGAAACTGGGGACTCGAGCAGTACTTC. Full variable domain (missing parts from reference TRBV28 and TRBJ2-7): DVKVTQSSRYLVKRTGEKVFLECVQDMDHENMFWYRQDPGLGLRLIYFSYDVKMKEKGDIPEGYSVSREKKERFSLILESASTNQTSMYLCASSRNWGLEQYFGPGTRLTVT.

This clonotype appeared a few times. The V call is TRBV7-8, the J call TRBJ2-1; 8 nucleotides match TRBD2. Germline values: CDR1 SGHVS, CDR2 FQNEAQ. J lost 8 bases, V lost 1 base, and 7 bases had no gene match. The CDR3 runs 15 residues. CDR3 sequence: CASSLGRGRIDEQFF. The CDR3 nucleotides are TGTGCCAGCAGCTTAGGTCGCGGGAGGATCGATGAGCAGTTCTTC.

This clonotype was seen once. The chain combines TRBV21-1 with TRBJ1-6; the D segment call TRBD1 is taken from the table without a DNA check. TRBV21-1 is a pseudogene. The CDR3 runs to 14 residues. As DNA, the CDR3 is TGTGCCAGCACCAGACAGGGTGGCCGGTCACCCCTCCACTTT. This sequence encodes CASTRQGGRSPLHF.

This clonotype was counted a few times. This chain joins TRBV7-2 and TRBJ2-7, with D possibly being TRBD1 (6 bases). V lost 3 bases, J lost 0 bases, and 6 bases lay in between. Germline lookup yields CDR1 SGHTA and CDR2 FQGNSA. This CDR3 contains 13 residues. CDR3: CASSLGHSYEQYF. DNA of the CDR3: TGTGCCAGCAGCTTGGGACACTCCTACGAGCAGTACTTC. The whole variable domain, remainder taken from reference TRBV7-2 and TRBJ2-7, is GAGVSQSPSNKVTEKGKDVELRCDPISGHTALYWYRQSLGQGLEFLIYFQGNSAPDKSGLPSDRFSAERTGGSVSTLTIQRTQQEDSAVYLCASSLGHSYEQYFGPGTRLTVT.

A few counts support this clonotype. The chain employs TRBV20-1 and TRBJ2-1, with 11 nucleotides matching TRBD2. V lost 5 bases, J lost 4 bases, and 4 bases stayed unmatched. The germline CDR1 and CDR2 sequences are DFQATT and SNEGSKA (reference sequence). The CDR3 totals 14 residues. CDR3 in DNA: TGCAGTGCTGTTAGCGGGAGGGCGTACAATGAGCAGTTCTTC. It is translated as CSAVSGRAYNEQFF.